This is a list of T cell receptor beta chains from one sample in a study of cytomegalovirus exposure and HLA in healthy donors. Clones were read by immunoSEQ multiplex PCR, and TCRdb kept only the in-frame ones, dropping some. The sample lists 140,000 to 150,000 clones; around two thirds were seen once. The sequencing sample was made of PBMCs. These receptors all stem from a male donor in good health and CMV-seronegative. The CDR3 runs from the conserved cysteine through the conserved F or W. D genes are given only for firm matches. Clone size, where shown, is once, few, many, or a class for clones that have expanded.

d_call clone_size j_call v_call cdr3_aa cdr3_nt
TRBD1 - TRBJ2-7 TRBV7-9 CASSFGQGPYEQYF TGTGCCAGCAGCTTCGGACAGGGGCCCTACGAGCAGTACTTC
TRBD1 - TRBJ2-7 TRBV29-1 CSAVGQGAYEQYF TGCAGTGCAGTGGGACAGGGAGCCTACGAGCAGTACTTC
TRBD1 - TRBJ1-2 TRBV7-2 CASSLGQGYGYTF TGTGCCAGCAGCTTAGGACAGGGGTATGGCTACACCTTC
- - TRBJ1-1 TRBV4-3 CASSQVVRMNTEAFF TGCGCCAGCAGCCAAGTGGTCAGAATGAACACTGAAGCTTTCTTT
TRBD1 - TRBJ2-5 TRBV19 CASSIVGDRGETQYF TGTGCCAGTAGTATAGTAGGGGACAGGGGAGAGACCCAGTACTTC
- - TRBJ2-7 TRBV10-3 CAITNRTNSYEQYF TGTGCCATCACTAACAGGACCAACTCCTACGAGCAGTACTTC
TRBD1 - TRBJ2-7 TRBV6-1 CASTTLTGRQKYF TGTGCCAGCACCACCCTGACAGGGCGACAAAAGTACTTC
- - TRBJ2-2 TRBV7-9 CASSRGPTYAGELFF TGTGCCAGCAGCCGTGGCCCAACATACGCCGGGGAGCTGTTTTTT
- - TRBJ2-2 TRBV18 CASSPPSLETGELFF TGTGCCAGCTCACCACCTAGTTTAGAGACCGGGGAGCTGTTTTTT
TRBD2 few TRBJ2-5 TRBV7-3 CASSASGGQGTQYF TGTGCCAGCAGCGCCAGCGGGGGGCAGGGGACCCAGTACTTC
- - TRBJ1-4 TRBV5-4 CASSLASGIGEKLFF TGTGCCAGCAGCTTGGCCTCGGGGATAGGGGAAAAACTGTTTTTT
- few TRBJ1-1 TRBV5-1 CASTRDTLNTEAFF TGCGCCAGCACCAGGGACACTCTGAACACTGAAGCTTTCTTT
- - TRBJ2-7 TRBV6-5 CASSKGVGEQYF TGTGCCAGCAGTAAAGGGGTGGGGGAGCAGTACTTC
TRBD1 - TRBJ1-4 TRBV7-9 CASSRFGQGTPNEKLFF TGTGCCAGCAGCCGATTCGGACAGGGGACGCCTAATGAAAAACTGTTTTTT
- - TRBJ1-6 TRBV7-9 CASSWRDGNSPLHF TGTGCCAGCAGCTGGCGGGACGGTAATTCACCCCTCCACTTT
- - TRBJ2-5 TRBV11-2 CASSLDHRAEETQYF TGTGCCAGCAGCTTAGATCACAGGGCGGAGGAGACCCAGTACTTC
TRBD1 - TRBJ1-6 TRBV4-1 CASSHPPGQNSPLHF TGCGCCAGCAGCCATCCTCCGGGACAGAATTCACCCCTCCACTTT
TRBD1 - TRBJ1-1 TRBV5-1 CASSPQTGGDTEAFF TGCGCCAGCAGCCCCCAGACAGGGGGGGACACTGAAGCTTTCTTT
- - TRBJ1-4 TRBV27 CASSFQGSAKLFF TGTGCCAGCAGTTTCCAGGGAAGCGCAAAACTGTTTTTT
- - TRBJ1-1 TRBV5-6 CASSSDLQENTEAFF TGTGCCAGCAGCTCAGATCTACAGGAGAACACTGAAGCTTTCTTT
- - TRBJ2-7 TRBV10-3 CAISGGTPSGAYEQYF TGTGCCATCAGTGGTGGGACACCGAGCGGCGCCTACGAGCAGTACTTC
- few TRBJ2-7 TRBV28 CASDEGDEQYF TGTGCCAGCGACGAAGGGGACGAGCAGTACTTC
- few TRBJ1-6 TRBV6-5 CASSYSRSSPLHF TGTGCCAGCAGTTACTCGAGGTCTTCACCCCTCCACTTT
TRBD2 few TRBJ2-1 TRBV5-6 CASSPLAGERTEQFF TGTGCCAGCAGCCCACTAGCGGGGGAACGTACTGAGCAGTTCTTC
- once TRBJ1-2 TRBV30 CAWTGGGGYTF TGTGCCTGGACGGGCGGAGGGGGCTACACCTTC
- few TRBJ1-5 TRBV6-6 CASSAGDQPQHF TGTGCCAGCAGTGCGGGGGATCAGCCCCAGCATTTT
- - TRBJ2-3 TRBV9 CASSPTSLGQSYTDTQYF TGTGCCAGCAGCCCGACCTCCCTAGGACAGAGCTACACAGATACGCAGTATTTT
TRBD2 - TRBJ2-1 TRBV5-1 CASSVGGTSGREQFF TGCGCCAGCAGCGTGGGGGGGACTAGCGGCCGAGAGCAGTTCTTC
- few TRBJ1-6 TRBV5-5 CASSLFPGTNNSPLHF TGTGCCAGCAGCTTGTTCCCGGGGACTAATAATTCACCCCTCCACTTT
- - TRBJ1-1 TRBV5-8 CASSLWGQFTEAFF TGTGCCAGCAGCTTGTGGGGACAATTCACTGAAGCTTTCTTT
- few TRBJ1-2 TRBV5-4 CASSLAGGAQGYGYTF TGTGCCAGCAGCTTGGCCGGAGGGGCGCAGGGTTATGGCTACACCTTC
- few TRBJ2-5 TRBV7-3 CASSLKGAGETQYF TGTGCCAGCAGCTTAAAAGGGGCGGGGGAGACCCAGTACTTC
- once TRBJ2-7 TRBV11-3 CASSSGTADEQYF TGTGCCAGCAGCTCCGGCACAGCGGACGAGCAGTACTTC
TRBD2 - TRBJ2-1 TRBV6-7 CASSYATGQGGTSGGVSSYNEQFF TGTGCCAGCAGTTACGCCACGGGACAGGGAGGGACTAGCGGGGGGGTTAGCTCCTACAATGAGCAGTTCTTC
- - TRBJ2-2 TRBV11-2 CASSIYYTGELFF TGTGCCAGCAGCATATACTACACCGGGGAGCTGTTTTTT